This paragraph covers one T cell receptor beta chain sequence. Per the study methods: Reference gene primer amplification in the assay estimated nucleated cell counts. The method was immunoSEQ multiplex PCR; TCRdb's version includes in-frame clones alone and lacks a portion of them. V and J calls and clone size come straight from that table; D and trimming were deduced from the DNA. The sample contains approximately 300,000 clones, 80% to 95% of which appear only once. These data originate in a study of blood T cell repertoires in COVID-19. Germline CDR1 MNHEY, CDR2 SMNVEV (reference sequence). The CDR3 length is 13 residues. The V gene lost 5 bases and the J gene lost 7 bases, with 15 bases spanning the gap. During active infection, Seattle patients enrolled and were then monitored through disease.

This clonotype was sampled from a woman in her 30s with COVID-19, enrolled during active disease. The chain combines TRBV27 with TRBJ2-7, with a weak D call TRBD2 (5 bases). The sample was peripheral blood. The CDR3 DNA is TGTGCCAGCAGTAGAGGGTATGCGCGAGAGCAGTACTTC. Translation gives CASSRGYAREQYF.